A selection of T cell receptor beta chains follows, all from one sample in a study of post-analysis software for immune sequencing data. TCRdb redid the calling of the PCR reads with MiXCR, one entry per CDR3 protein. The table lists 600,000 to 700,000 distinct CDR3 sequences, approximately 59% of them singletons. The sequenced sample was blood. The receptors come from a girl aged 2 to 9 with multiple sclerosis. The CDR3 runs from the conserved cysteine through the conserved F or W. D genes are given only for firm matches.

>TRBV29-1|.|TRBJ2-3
CSARAGSSTDTQYF
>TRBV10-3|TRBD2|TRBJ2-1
CAISESSSGGFEQFF
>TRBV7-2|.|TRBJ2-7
CASGKGHFYEQYF
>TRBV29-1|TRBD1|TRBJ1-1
CSVSGGQGAEYTEAFF
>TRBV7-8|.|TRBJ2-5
CASSSLRGALQETQYF
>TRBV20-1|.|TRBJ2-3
CIAGSSDTQYF
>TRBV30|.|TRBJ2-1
CAWKTPGHLSSHEQFF
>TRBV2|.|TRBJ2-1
CASTSRGFEQFF
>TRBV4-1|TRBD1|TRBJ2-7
CASSQEFGTAYEQYF
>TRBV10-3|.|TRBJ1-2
CAISAGFYGYTF
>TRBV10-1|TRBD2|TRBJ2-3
CASGLAGTDTQYF
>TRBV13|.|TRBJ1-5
CASSLRGEGQPQHF
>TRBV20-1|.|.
CSARGGPLPNLGEQYF
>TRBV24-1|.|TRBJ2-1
CASTPTGFNEQFF
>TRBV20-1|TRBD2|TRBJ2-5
CSARENSLAGSETQYF
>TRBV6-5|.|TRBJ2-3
CASSYSNPPDTQYF
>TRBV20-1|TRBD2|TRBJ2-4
CSARDQGLAGDEQYF
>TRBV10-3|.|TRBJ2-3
CATSNGDTQYF
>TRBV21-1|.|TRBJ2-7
CASSNRGRAYEQYF
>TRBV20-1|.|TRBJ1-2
CSARVRAEGYTF
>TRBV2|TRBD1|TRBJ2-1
CASTVNSGQAYNEQFF
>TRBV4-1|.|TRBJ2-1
CASSHALPGSSYNEQFF
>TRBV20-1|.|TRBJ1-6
CSAKRSQENSPLHF
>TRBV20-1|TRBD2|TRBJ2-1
CSARDDGRITSVAPSSYNEQFF
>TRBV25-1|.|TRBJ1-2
CASSAGGAYGYTF
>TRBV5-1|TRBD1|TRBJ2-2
CASSLMTGHTGELFF
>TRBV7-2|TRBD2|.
CASSSGLGVYEQYF
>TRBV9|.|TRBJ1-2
CASSVAPKGGYTF
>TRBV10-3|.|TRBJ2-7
CAISESSGSSYEQYF
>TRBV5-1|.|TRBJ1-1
CASSLEGRGWGNTEAFF
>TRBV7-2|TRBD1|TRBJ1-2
CASSLRTGGRGNYGYTF
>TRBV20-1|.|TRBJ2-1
CSARGRSYNEQFF
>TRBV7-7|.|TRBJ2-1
CASSLNPLGEQFF